A few counts support the clone carrying this T cell receptor (beta chain). The antigen is undetermined. The CDR3 spans 15 residues. Trimming removed 0 bases from V and 4 bases from J; junction bases left unmatched: 1. From germline, CDR1 is MRHNA and CDR2 SNTAGT. In the source study's methods: Sample-level TCR yields exhibited a median of around 100,000, with a range of about 23,224 to 700,000. TCRdb reanalysed the RACE reads using MiXCR and keeps one entry per CDR3 protein. These V and J calls originate from TCRdb's pipeline instead of the authors' own analysis. This table has some 250,000 distinct CDR3 sequences, over 7.5% appearing once. These data belong to a study of human T cells and chemical hapten exposure. Study details: All patients underwent weekly scalp dosing with diphenylcyclopropenone for the full roughly 25-week study.

Findings and caveats of the study: The number of TCRs above 1 in 1000 frequency did not change after DPC sensitization.

Indicated time point: pre-sensitization, week 0. The sample's treatment: therapeutic diphenylcyclopropenone sensitization with weekly scalp DPC. The receptor was derived from a man younger than 30 with alopecia areata. Some clones in this sample may be carry-over from other donors' samples. The source was whole blood, collected in connection with sensitization to the hapten diphenylcyclopropenone (DPC). This chain uses TRBV6-4 with TRBJ2-3, with 10 bases identical to TRBD1. Written as DNA, the CDR3 is TGTGCCAGCAGTGACTCCGGGACAGGGGCAGATACGCAGTATTTT. Translation gives CASSDSGTGADTQYF.